This TCR beta chain was captured by sequencing in a study of T cells after posttransplantation cyclophosphamide. Study-wide results and limits: Skin or GI-infiltrating T cells shared few TRB sequences with blood. TRB clonality was highly associated with recipient CMV seropositivity and reactivation. Later post-transplant blood repertoires were often dominated by donor CD8+ memory clones.

Busulfan-fludarabine conditioning, marrow transplant, and cyclophosphamide on days +3 and +4 were administered. Germline V lookup: CDR1 MDHEN, CDR2 SYDVKM. The CDR3 is 17 amino acids. The V gene end was trimmed by 5 bases and the J gene end by 0 bases; junction bases not matched to a gene: 6. Of note for this clone: What it recognizes is unknown.

Some clones are missing from TCRdb's copy, which holds only in-frame ones; the method was immunoSEQ multiplex PCR. The sample yields approximately 39,000 clones, 78% seen once. The chain is built from TRBV28 and TRBJ1-6; 8 nucleotides match TRBD1. The input for sequencing was CD4+ T cells sorted from blood, taken roughly 1,900 days after a stem cell transplant with posttransplant cyclophosphamide. The sequence was collected from a female patient aged 40-50 years who received an allogeneic stem cell transplant from a related donor, was CMV-positive, and had no GVHD. The graft donor may be the source of some T cells. CDR3 sequence (DNA): TGTGCCAGCAGTCCATGGACAGGGAGCTCCTATAATTCACCCCTCCACTTT. Translation gives CASSPWTGSSYNSPLHF.